This entry is about one TCR beta chain. Antigen specificity is unknown. The study ran its PCR with 60 Vbeta and 13 Jbeta primers. Some clones are missing from TCRdb's copy, which holds only in-frame ones; the method was immunoSEQ multiplex PCR. This sample's clone table lists tens of thousands of clones. The junction had 7 bases not matched to a gene; V was cut back by 3 bases and J by 5 bases. This CDR3 is built from 15 residues. CDR1 KGHSH and CDR2 LQKENI come from the germline V gene. The entry originates in a study of cytomegalovirus exposure and HLA in healthy donors. Study observations and caveats: Cytomegalovirus status, reportedly, was diagnosed with high specificity and sensitivity by the classifier. Versus the approximately 720-donor mean, an Asian-associated ancestry cluster reportedly showed fewer N-insertions in a later analysis.

The chain links TRBV18 to TRBJ2-3; 8 positions agree with TRBD1. The specimen sequenced was PBMCs. This TCR came from a middle-aged man in good health and CMV-seropositive. CDR3 coding DNA: TGTGCCAGCTCACCCAGACAGGGGCGTGAAGATACGCAGTATTTT. Residues: CASSPRQGREDTQYF. Variable domain in full (rest from reference TRBV18 and TRBJ2-3): NAGVMQNPRHLVRRRGQEARLRCSPMKGHSHVYWYRQLPEEGLKFMVYLQKENIIDESGMPKERFSAEFPKEGPSILRIQQVVRGDSAAYFCASSPRQGREDTQYFGPGTRLTVL.